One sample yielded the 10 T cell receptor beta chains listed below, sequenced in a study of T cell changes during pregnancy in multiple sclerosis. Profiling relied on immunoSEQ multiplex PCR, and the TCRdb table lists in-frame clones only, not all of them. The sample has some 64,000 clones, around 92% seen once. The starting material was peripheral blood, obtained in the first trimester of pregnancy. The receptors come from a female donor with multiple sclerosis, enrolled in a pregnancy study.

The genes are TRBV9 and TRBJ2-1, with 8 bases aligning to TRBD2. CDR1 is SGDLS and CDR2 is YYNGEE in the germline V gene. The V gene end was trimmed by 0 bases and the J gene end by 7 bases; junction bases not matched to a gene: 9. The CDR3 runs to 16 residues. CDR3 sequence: CASSVVSGSYLNEQFF. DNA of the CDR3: TGTGCCAGCAGCGTAGTAAGCGGGAGTTATTTGAATGAGCAGTTCTTC.

CDR3 residues: CASRGVGYGYTF. The CDR3 DNA reads as TGTGCCAGCAGAGGGGTGGGCTATGGCTACACCTTC. The rearrangement uses TRBV6-5 and TRBJ1-2; tentatively, D is TRBD1 (5 bases). The germline gives CDR1 MNHEY, CDR2 SVGAGI. Trimming removed 6 bases at V and 4 bases at J, with 9 bases between. The length of the CDR3 is 12 residues.

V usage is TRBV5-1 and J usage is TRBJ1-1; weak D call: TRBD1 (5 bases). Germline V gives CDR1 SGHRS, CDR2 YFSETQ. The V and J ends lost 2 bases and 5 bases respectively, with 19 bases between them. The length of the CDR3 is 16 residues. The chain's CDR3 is CASSFSPSEGWTEAFF. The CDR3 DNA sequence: TGCGCCAGCAGCTTCTCCCCGTCGGAGGGGTGGACTGAAGCTTTCTTT.

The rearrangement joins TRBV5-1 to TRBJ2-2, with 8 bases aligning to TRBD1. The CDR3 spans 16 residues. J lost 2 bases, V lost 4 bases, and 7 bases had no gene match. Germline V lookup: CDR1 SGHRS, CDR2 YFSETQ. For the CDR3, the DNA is TGCGCCAGCAGCCGGGACAGGATCCAAAACACCGGGGAGCTGTTTTTT. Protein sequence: CASSRDRIQNTGELFF.

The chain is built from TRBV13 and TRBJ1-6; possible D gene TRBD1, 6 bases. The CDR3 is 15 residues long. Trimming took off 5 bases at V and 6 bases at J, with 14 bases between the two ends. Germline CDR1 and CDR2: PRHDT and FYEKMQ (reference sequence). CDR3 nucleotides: TGTGCCAGCAGCCCGAAGGGGGAAACTAATTCACCCCTCCACTTT. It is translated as CASSPKGETNSPLHF.

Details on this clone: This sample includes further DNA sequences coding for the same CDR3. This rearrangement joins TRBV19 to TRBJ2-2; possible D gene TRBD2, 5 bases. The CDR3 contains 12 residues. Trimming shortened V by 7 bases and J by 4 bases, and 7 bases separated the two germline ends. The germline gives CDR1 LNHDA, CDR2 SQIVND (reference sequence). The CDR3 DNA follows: TGTGCCAGTACCCGGGGCACCGGGGAGCTGTTTTTT. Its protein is CASTRGTGELFF.

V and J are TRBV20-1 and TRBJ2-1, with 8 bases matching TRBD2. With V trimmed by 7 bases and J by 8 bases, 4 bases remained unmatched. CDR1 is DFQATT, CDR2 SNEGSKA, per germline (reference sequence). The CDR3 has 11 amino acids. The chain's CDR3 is CSGRRGDEQFF. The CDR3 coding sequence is TGCAGTGGACGGCGGGGGGATGAGCAGTTCTTC.

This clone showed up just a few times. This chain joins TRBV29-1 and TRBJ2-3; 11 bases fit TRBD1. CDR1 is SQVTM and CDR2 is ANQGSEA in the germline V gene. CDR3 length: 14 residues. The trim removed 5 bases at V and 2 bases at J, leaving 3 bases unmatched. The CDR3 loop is CSVRDRGYTDTQYF. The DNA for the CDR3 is TGCAGCGTTCGGGACAGGGGGTACACAGATACGCAGTATTTT.

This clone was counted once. The CDR3 loop reads CASSLARGRYEQYF. In DNA form, the CDR3 reads TGTGCCAGCAGCTTAGCCAGGGGGCGGTACGAGCAGTACTTC. This chain links TRBV7-9 with TRBJ2-7, with TRBD1 identical over 8 bases. Losses at the gene ends were 0 bases for V and 4 bases for J; bases not matched to a gene: 2. Germline CDR1 SEHNR, CDR2 FQNEAQ (reference sequence). CDR3 length equals 14 residues.

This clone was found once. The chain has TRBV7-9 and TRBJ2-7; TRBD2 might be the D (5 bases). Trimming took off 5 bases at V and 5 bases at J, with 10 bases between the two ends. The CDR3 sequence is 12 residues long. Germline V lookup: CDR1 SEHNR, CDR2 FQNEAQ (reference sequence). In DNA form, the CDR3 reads TGTGCCAGCAGCGAACTAGTGAACGAGCAGTACTTC. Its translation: CASSELVNEQYF.